These 31 T cell receptor beta chains came from one sample sequenced in a study of OX40 agonist ivuxolimab in advanced cancers. Sequenced by immunoSEQ multiplex PCR; TCRdb stores in-frame clones only, minus some. The table shows approximately 65,000 clones, with 86% occurring only once. Sequenced material: CD4+ or CD8+ T cells sorted from blood, taken in a trial of the OX40 agonist ivuxolimab. These receptors were taken from an adult with an advanced solid tumor such as melanoma, head and neck, liver or kidney cancer.

This rearrangement joins TRBV18 to TRBJ2-5, with no clear D. CDR3 length equals 12 residues. Germline lookup yields CDR1 KGHSH and CDR2 LQKENI. Trimming cost V 3 bases and J 0 bases, with 2 bases left between them. The CDR3 nucleotides are TGTGCCAGCTCACCCAACCAAGAGACCCAGTACTTC. It codes for CASSPNQETQYF.

The chain is built from TRBV23-1 and TRBJ1-5, with D uncertain. TRBV23-1 is flagged as an ORF with uncertain function. V shed 6 bases and J shed 7 bases, with 16 bases lying between them. The CDR3 loop spans 14 amino acids. The chain's CDR3 is CASRPGSDNQPQHF. The CDR3 DNA reads TGCGCCAGCAGACCCGGGTCCGACAACCAGCCCCAGCATTTT.

The chain joins TRBV5-1 to TRBJ2-7; no reliable D call. The CDR3 sequence is 15 residues long. V shed 3 bases and J shed 4 bases, with 17 bases lying between them. CDR1 and CDR2 (germline): SGHRS, YFSETQ. The CDR3 region has the DNA TGCGCCAGCAGCTCCACACCGCCGGAACCTTACGAGCAGTACTTC. This codes for CASSSTPPEPYEQYF. The whole variable domain, remainder taken from reference TRBV5-1 and TRBJ2-7, is KAGVTQTPRYLIKTRGQQVTLSCSPISGHRSVSWYQQTPGQGLQFLFEYFSETQRNKGNFPGRFSGRQFSNSRSEMNVSTLELGDSALYLCASSSTPPEPYEQYFGPGTRLTVT.

Only one count was recorded for this clone. The V and J genes are TRBV20-1 and TRBJ2-5; the D is unclear. The length of the CDR3 is 11 residues. CDR1 and CDR2 (germline): DFQATT, SNEGSKA (reference sequence). The V gene lost 3 bases and the J gene lost 1 base, with 3 bases spanning the gap. Here the CDR3 DNA reads TGCAGTGCTAGCGGCCAAGAGACCCAGTACTTC. Protein: CSASGQETQYF.

The chain couples TRBV7-9 to TRBJ1-2; 7 bases are a match to TRBD1. V shed 1 base, J shed 3 bases, and the junction held 5 bases outside the gene matches. The length of the CDR3 is 15 residues. Germline V CDR1 and CDR2: SEHNR, FQNEAQ (reference sequence). The chain's CDR3 is CASSLGFRGDYGYTF. The CDR3 nucleotides read TGTGCCAGCAGCTTAGGATTCAGGGGGGACTATGGCTACACCTTC. Based on the CDR3 plus reference TRBV7-9 and TRBJ1-2, the full variable domain is DTGVSQNPRHKITKRGQNVTFRCDPISEHNRLYWYRQTLGQGPEFLTYFQNEAQLEKSRLLSDRFSAERPKGSFSTLEIQRTEQGDSAMYLCASSLGFRGDYGYTFGSGTRLTVV.

The rearrangement links TRBV9 to TRBJ1-1, with no clear D. The ends were cut back, 4 bases at V and 4 bases at J, with 17 bases in the middle. CDR3 length equals 15 residues. Per germline, CDR1 SGDLS and CDR2 YYNGEE. The CDR3 sequence: CASSSPSQESTEAFF. The DNA of the CDR3 is TGTGCCAGCAGCTCGCCGTCCCAAGAAAGCACTGAAGCTTTCTTT.

V and J are TRBV5-1 and TRBJ2-5; TRBD2 matches at 8 bases. V lost 2 bases and J lost 5; bases outside the gene matches: 5. Germline CDR1 reads SGHRS; CDR2 reads YFSETQ. CDR3 size: 14 residues. CDR3 nucleotide sequence: TGCGCCAGCAGCTTACGGGAGGGCGGTGAGACCCAGTACTTC. Translating gives CASSLREGGETQYF.

This clone appeared once. The genes are TRBV5-6 and TRBJ1-3; D call uncertain. The CDR3 has 14 residues. The germline V gene has CDR1 SGHDT and CDR2 YYEEEE. Trimming pared 1 base from V and 0 bases from J, leaving 5 bases between. The CDR3, as DNA: TGTGCCAGCAGCTTGACGAGCTCTGGAAACACCATATATTTT. Protein sequence: CASSLTSSGNTIYF. Drawing the rest from reference TRBV5-6 and TRBJ1-3, the complete variable domain is DAGVTQSPTHLIKTRGQQVTLRCSPKSGHDTVSWYQQALGQGPQFIFQYYEEEERQRGNFPDRFSGHQFPNYSSELNVNALLLGDSALYLCASSLTSSGNTIYFGEGSWLTVV.

This rearrangement joins TRBV11-3 to TRBJ2-1, with TRBD2 identical over 7 bases. CDR1 is SGHNT, CDR2 YENEEA, per germline. After removal of 10 bases from V and 9 bases from J, the junction contained 12 bases not matched to a gene. CDR3 size: 13 residues. CDR3 nucleotides: TGTGCCACATCGCGGGAGAGTCAGGGTGAGCAGTTCTTC. Its translation: CATSRESQGEQFF.

The chain couples TRBV7-8 to TRBJ2-7; D is undetermined. The CDR3 extends over 13 amino acids. V lost 5 bases to trimming and J lost 1 base, with 9 bases between them. The germline V gene has CDR1 SGHVS and CDR2 FQNEAQ. CDR3 DNA sequence: TGTGCCAGCAGCCGCACCCTATCCTACGAGCAGTACTTC. This gives the protein CASSRTLSYEQYF.

V and J are TRBV2 and TRBJ2-5, with D hard to call. CDR1 is SNHLY, CDR2 FYNNEI, per germline. Trimming cost V 6 bases and J 5 bases, with 7 bases left between them. CDR3 length: 11 residues. The CDR3 nucleotides read TGTGCCAGCAGCAACCTCGAGACCCAGTACTTC. Amino acids: CASSNLETQYF.

This clone has only one observation. V and J are TRBV7-9 and TRBJ2-1; tentatively, D is TRBD1 or TRBD2 (5 bases each). V was pared by 1 base and J by 3 bases, with 22 bases between. Germline values: CDR1 SEHNR, CDR2 FQNEAQ (reference sequence). The CDR3 has 19 amino acids. The CDR3 DNA reads as TGTGCCAGCAGCTTAGGGCTGAGGTCGGGACGACCCGACTACAATGAGCAGTTCTTC. Its protein product is CASSLGLRSGRPDYNEQFF.

In its sample, this clone was seen once. The J gene is TRBJ2-7, the V gene TRBV6-1; 10 positions match TRBD2. The length of the CDR3 is 14 residues. From germline, CDR1 is MNHNS and CDR2 SASEGT. The J segment lost 6 bases and the V segment lost 7 bases, leaving 9 bases of the junction unmatched. The CDR3 protein is CASNRLAGEGEQYF. CDR3 nucleotide sequence: TGTGCCAGCAACAGGCTAGCGGGAGAGGGCGAGCAGTACTTC.

This clone is a singleton in its sample. The rearrangement links TRBV2 to TRBJ2-7; no firm D call. Germline loops: CDR1 SNHLY, CDR2 FYNNEI. CDR3 length: 12 residues. Trimming cost V 3 bases and J 4 bases, with 7 bases left between them. The CDR3 is CASSESGYEQYF. CDR3 DNA: TGTGCCAGCAGTGAGAGTGGGTACGAGCAGTACTTC.

The chain combines TRBV5-4 with TRBJ2-2, with D hard to call. The germline V gene has CDR1 SGHNT and CDR2 YYREEE (reference sequence). This CDR3 region has 14 residues. Trimming took 1 base from V and 2 from J, leaving 6 bases between them. The CDR3 region has the DNA TGTGCCAGCAGCTTGCCCCAAAACACCGGGGAGCTGTTTTTT. This encodes CASSLPQNTGELFF.

The chain combines TRBV5-1 with TRBJ1-2; tentative D call: TRBD1 (6 bases). The CDR3 spans 15 residues. Germline V gene lookup returns CDR1 SGHRS and CDR2 YFSETQ. With 2 bases removed from V and 8 bases from J, the gap between germline ends came to 19 bases. The CDR3 loop reads CASSLIQGLAGGYTF. CDR3 nucleotides: TGCGCCAGCAGCTTAATACAGGGTTTGGCTGGGGGCTACACCTTC.

This clone was observed once. The chain joins TRBV6-5 to TRBJ2-7; 7 nucleotides line up with TRBD2. The CDR3 length is 15 residues. Per the germline V gene, CDR1 is MNHEY and CDR2 is SVGAGI. The trim removed 0 bases at V and 4 bases at J, leaving 6 bases unmatched. The DNA of the CDR3 is TGTGCCAGCAGTTACTCGGTACCGGGGGGTTACGAGCAGTACTTC. Its protein product is CASSYSVPGGYEQYF.

The chain is built from TRBV27 and TRBJ2-1; D is possibly TRBD2 (6 bases). Germline V CDR1 and CDR2: MNHEY, SMNVEV (reference sequence). CDR3 size: 14 residues. V was cut by 8 bases and J by 5 bases, with 16 bases left in between. The CDR3 loop reads CASGSAGRHNEQFF. CDR3 nucleotides: TGTGCCAGCGGTTCGGCGGGACGGCACAATGAGCAGTTCTTC.

The chain uses TRBV5-1 and TRBJ2-5; D tentatively fits TRBD1 or TRBD2 (5 bases each). Germline V gene lookup returns CDR1 SGHRS and CDR2 YFSETQ. V was cut by 4 bases and J by 4 bases, with 14 bases left in between. The CDR3 is 14 amino acids. CDR3 DNA sequence: TGCGCCAGCAGCCTCGGGACGCTTCGAGAGACCCAGTACTTC. It yields the protein CASSLGTLRETQYF.

The chain employs TRBV5-1 and TRBJ2-3; weak D call: TRBD1 (5 bases). The germline gives CDR1 SGHRS, CDR2 YFSETQ. Trimming removed 4 bases from V and 10 bases from J, with 13 bases in between. The CDR3 sequence is 12 residues long. This CDR3 is CASSGSGRAQYF. The CDR3 bases are TGCGCCAGCAGCGGGTCCGGCAGGGCGCAGTATTTT.

V is TRBV9 and J is TRBJ1-2; the D gene is possibly TRBD1 (6 bases). Deletions cut 4 bases from V and 5 bases from J, with 9 bases between. Germline V gene lookup returns CDR1 SGDLS and CDR2 YYNGEE. The CDR3 is made up of 12 amino acids. The CDR3 loop reads CASSSQGYGYTF. CDR3 in DNA: TGTGCCAGCAGCTCACAGGGATATGGCTACACCTTC. Full variable domain (missing parts from reference TRBV9 and TRBJ1-2): DSGVTQTPKHLITATGQRVTLRCSPRSGDLSVYWYQQSLDQGLQFLIQYYNGEERAKGNILERFSAQQFPDLHSELNLSSLELGDSALYFCASSSQGYGYTFGSGTRLTVV.

In this sample, this clone is medium-sized. The chain joins TRBV25-1 to TRBJ1-1; 10 positions match TRBD1. The length of the CDR3 is 15 residues. Trimming took 8 bases from V and 4 from J; bases not matched to a gene: 10. Germline CDR1 MGHDK, CDR2 SYGVNS. The CDR3 loop reads CASAKEGTGATEAFF. CDR3 DNA sequence: TGTGCCAGCGCCAAGGAGGGGACAGGGGCCACTGAAGCTTTCTTT.

The genes are TRBV19 and TRBJ2-7, with D possibly TRBD1 on 6 matching bases. V gave up 1 base and J gave up 6 bases, with 13 bases separating them. Germline CDR1 reads LNHDA; CDR2 reads SQIVND (reference sequence). The CDR3 has 14 residues. This CDR3 reads CASSIVAGAREQYF. The CDR3 DNA follows: TGTGCCAGTAGTATAGTTGCAGGGGCCCGCGAGCAGTACTTC.

This rearrangement joins TRBV6-4 to TRBJ2-3, with 12 nucleotides matching TRBD2. The length of the CDR3 is 15 residues. CDR1 is MRHNA and CDR2 is SNTAGT in the germline V gene. V gave up 2 bases and J gave up 5 bases; unmatched junction bases: 2. In nucleotides, the CDR3 is TGTGCCAGCAGTGACCAGGGACTAGCGGGAGATACGCAGTATTTT. Protein product: CASSDQGLAGDTQYF.

The V and J genes are TRBV7-9 and TRBJ1-4; 9 bases agree with TRBD1. After removal of 5 bases from V and 10 bases from J, the junction contained 11 bases not matched to a gene. The CDR3 has 15 amino acids. Germline CDR1 is SEHNR and CDR2 is FQNEAQ (reference sequence). DNA of the CDR3: TGTGCCAGCAGCGCCGGGACAGGGCGATTTGGAAAACTGTTTTTT. Its protein product is CASSAGTGRFGKLFF.

The gene calls are TRBV5-1 and TRBJ2-7; possibly TRBD1 for D (6 bases). This CDR3 contains 14 residues. Germline CDR1 is SGHRS and CDR2 is YFSETQ. V was pared by 4 bases and J by 6 bases, with 17 bases between. CDR3 DNA: TGCGCCAGCAGCCAACGGGACATGGTAACCGAGCAGTACTTC. This gives the protein CASSQRDMVTEQYF. Combining the CDR3 with reference TRBV5-1 and TRBJ2-7 gives the whole variable domain KAGVTQTPRYLIKTRGQQVTLSCSPISGHRSVSWYQQTPGQGLQFLFEYFSETQRNKGNFPGRFSGRQFSNSRSEMNVSTLELGDSALYLCASSQRDMVTEQYFGPGTRLTVT.

This chain joins TRBV2 and TRBJ1-5; 10 bases match TRBD1. The germline V gene has CDR1 SNHLY and CDR2 FYNNEI. V shed 3 bases and J 4 bases; nucleotides not matched to a gene: 6. This CDR3 is built from 16 residues. The CDR3 loop is CASSDTTGGRNQPQHF. The DNA for the CDR3 is TGTGCCAGCAGTGACACGACAGGGGGCAGGAATCAGCCCCAGCATTTT.

The chain combines TRBV7-3 with TRBJ2-3; D not certain. Trimming removed 5 bases at V and 5 bases at J, with 17 bases between. Germline V gives CDR1 SGHTA, CDR2 FQGTGA. This CDR3 comprises 15 residues. The CDR3 coding sequence is TGTGCCAGCAGCCCAGACGGTAGGATTGGAGATACGCAGTATTTT. Its translation is CASSPDGRIGDTQYF.

The J gene is TRBJ1-1, the V gene TRBV28, with D possibly matching TRBD1 (5 bases). CDR1 and CDR2 (germline): MDHEN, SYDVKM. The CDR3 extends over 14 amino acids. Trimming removed 6 bases at V and 4 bases at J, with 15 bases between. CDR3 region: CASRPAGGVTEAFF. CDR3 DNA: TGTGCCAGCAGACCCGCGGGGGGGGTCACTGAAGCTTTCTTT.

V gene TRBV29-1 combines with J gene TRBJ2-5; D not certain. V lost 7 bases and J lost 4, with 13 bases in between. The CDR3 is 12 residues long. Germline assignment: CDR1 SQVTM and CDR2 ANQGSEA. The CDR3 DNA is TGCAGCGCCGGAGCGTCGGGAGAGACCCAGTACTTC. Translating it yields CSAGASGETQYF.

V is TRBV5-8 and J is TRBJ2-3; 8 bases are a match to TRBD1. The CDR3 is 15 residues long. The V and J ends lost 6 bases and 0 bases, in that order; junction bases with no gene match: 6. The germline CDR1 and CDR2 sequences are SGHTS and YDEGEE. CDR3 DNA: TGTGCCAGCAACACAGGGGGTTCTAGCACAGATACGCAGTATTTT. This encodes CASNTGGSSTDTQYF.